This T cell receptor (beta chain) was recorded in a study of Ad26.COV2.S vaccination and SARS-CoV-2 variants. Comment on this clone: Germline is not matched at one junction end, which may reflect a read error.

The repertoire was sequenced with immunoSEQ multiplex PCR; TCRdb's copy has only in-frame clones and lacks some. The profile shows fewer than 900,000 clones, about 89% of them singletons. Indicated treatment: around 19 received Ad26.COV2.S at low or high dose, single or two shots; about five received placebo; per-sample allocation not given. Material that was analyzed had been drawn on day 63 after the first vaccine or placebo injection. Germline CDR1 and CDR2: LNHNV and YYDKDF (reference sequence). The CDR3 runs to 15 residues. Sequenced here: peripheral blood, sampled in a trial of Ad26.COV2.S vaccine versus placebo. The TCR comes from a person aged 18-65 years who received the Ad26.COV2.S COVID-19 vaccine or a placebo. The chain employs TRBV15 and TRBJ1-3, with TRBD1 matching over 7 bases. CDR3 DNA: TGTGCCACCAGCCGAGACAGGGTAGCTGGAAACACCATATATTTT. This sequence encodes CATSRDRVAGNTIYF. Variable domain in full (rest from reference TRBV15 and TRBJ1-3): DAMVIQNPRYQVTQFGKPVTLSCSQTLNHNVMYWYQQKSSQAPKLLFHYYDKDFNNEADTPDNFQSRRPNTSFCFLDIRSPGLGDTAMYLCATSRDRVAGNTIYFGEGSWLTVV.